Reported below is one T cell receptor (beta chain). Antigen specificity is unknown. This entry belongs to a study of Ad26.COV2.S vaccination and SARS-CoV-2 variants. Study conclusions and caveats: For non-spike TCRs, breadth in vaccine recipients resembled that in placebo recipients.

Libraries were prepared by immunoSEQ multiplex PCR; TCRdb keeps only in-frame clonotypes and omits some of them. The sample comprises approximately 500,000 clones, 87% of which are singletons, and over 10% rests with the top ten. Treatment in this sample: approximately 18 received Ad26.COV2.S at low or high dose, single or two shots; about 5 received placebo; per-sample allocation not given. Sample collection was performed on day 63 after the first vaccine or placebo injection. The source was peripheral blood, collected in a trial of Ad26.COV2.S vaccine versus placebo. This sequence was found in a person aged 18-60 years who received the Ad26.COV2.S COVID-19 vaccine or a placebo.

The CDR3 spells CASSIDRNTEAFF. The CDR3 DNA is TGTGCCAGTAGTATTGACAGGAACACTGAAGCTTTCTTT. The chain recombines TRBV19 with TRBJ1-1; perhaps TRBD1 as D (5 bases). Trimming stripped 3 bases from V and 1 base from J, with 6 bases between. The CDR3 is 13 amino acids. Looked up from germline, CDR1 is LNHDA and CDR2 is SQIVND (reference sequence).